A single T cell receptor beta chain is shown here with its context. Its target antigen remains unknown. No per-base quality is available; no much larger clone lies one base away. Amplification of TCR beta CDR3 regions was carried out from RNA transcripts. The TCR CDR3 was subjected to a first round of RT-PCR using the HTBI primer set and the Qiagen OneStep RT-PCR kit. The libraries were constructed in a second round of multiplex PCR and then size-selected and purified. Sequencing of the libraries was done on an Illumina HiSeq2000 using paired-end 100 bp reads. The original methods were these. Raw data were processed with SOAPnuke, discarding reads with adapters, uncalled bases, mean Phred below 15, or no exact constant-primer or identifier match. High-quality paired reads were merged with COPE v1.2.5, and unique nucleotide sequences were defined as clonotypes. MiTCR v1.1 was used to align the clonotypes against IMGT TRBV, TRBD and TRBJ reference segments. The analysis was restricted to V-J combinations with a frequency above 0.0001, which together covered 99% to 99.2% of the repertoires. The TCS score was defined as the ratio of F50 (clonal expansion) to E x V (chaos), calculated using BLOSUM62-based TCRdist between CDR3 peptides within each V-J. Welch's t-statistics and random forest reduced some 510 V-J features to roughly 13, which were used in a naive Bayes classifier (R e1071). TCRdb itself trimmed the public reads at Q25 with fastp, ran MiXCR and retained productive beta chains. Rows with a matching CDR3 protein are joined into one entry that keeps the most common DNA and genes. The V and J calls, along with clone size, are taken from TCRdb and not from the paper's own processing. The sample table lists 500,000 or so distinct CDR3 sequences, 15% to 20% of them with a count of one. In total, the top ten clones hold 25% to 30% of the sample.

Ophthalmopathy patients had moderately to severely active disease, with a Clinical Activity Score of 3 or more, a NOSPECS grade of 4 or more, and a disease duration of less than 3 months. The study excluded patients with uncontrolled infections, other autoimmune diseases, pregnancy or lactation. Diagnoses were based on clinical symptoms, serum thyroxine and TRAb, thyroid ultrasound and orbital computed tomography. PBMCs were separated from 8 to 10 ml of fresh peripheral blood using Ficoll-Paque density gradient centrifugation. Trizol reagent was used to extract total RNA, and RNA quality was then checked on an Agilent 2100 Bioanalyzer. The record originates from a study of T cells in Graves' hyperthyroidism and ophthalmopathy (dated by TCRdb to about 2019). About the investigation overall: Peripheral blood was sampled at the time of initial diagnosis, prior to any treatment. To identify TCR V-J signatures that set the groups apart, the researchers used a discovery cohort of more than 95 patients, made up of some 41 with Graves' ophthalmopathy and some 60 with stable Graves' hyperthyroidism. An independent validation cohort of 18 to 20 hyperthyroidism patients and roughly 16 patients who later progressed to ophthalmopathy tested prospective prediction of ophthalmopathy. The 75 to 100 discovery patients were divided at random into training and test sets in a 7:3 ratio. In addition, the study compared T-cell repertoires in thyroid tissue and in blood from roughly 6 Graves' hyperthyroidism patients. After sampling, hyperthyroidism patients received methimazole starting at 30 mg daily, and ophthalmopathy patients received high-dose intravenous methylprednisolone. The paper describes TCR Vbeta CDR3 sequencing of more than 120 peripheral blood samples, made up of roughly 45 ophthalmopathy patients, roughly 75 hyperthyroidism patients and 17 progressor patients. The full study reports these points: Most expanded thyroid clonotypes (frequency above 0.001) were also detected in blood, suggesting blood repertoires may reflect thyroid immune responses. In validation, the model predicted progression to ophthalmopathy with roughly 66% sensitivity and approximately 74% specificity, a median of about 6.7 months before onset. Sample size was not statistically predetermined, and investigators were not blinded to group allocation. A model built on a 13 V-J signature distinguished ophthalmopathy from stable hyperthyroidism, reaching roughly 88% sensitivity and around 82% specificity in cross-validation and 80%/75% in testing.

From the germline V gene (reference sequence), CDR1 is SGHKS and CDR2 is YYEKEE. From the cysteine through the phenylalanine, the CDR3 covers 16 amino acids. The retained sequence is limited to the CDR3, 48 bases, with the frame set at the first base. The junction shows trimming of 5 bases on V and 2 bases on J, plus 20 bases between the germline ends. The chain employs TRBV5-5 and TRBJ2-7; TRBD2 might be the D gene, on 6 matching bases. Sequences were obtained from blood. This sequence was found in a woman aged 30 to 39 with Graves' ophthalmopathy. The encoded CDR3 is CASRRGGSRIPYEQYF. The nucleotides are TGTGCCAGCAGGCGGGGCGGCAGCCGAATACCCTACGAGCAGTACTTC.